These 27 T cell receptor beta chains were all obtained from the same sample, sequenced in a study of blood T cell repertoires in COVID-19. Repertoires were generated with immunoSEQ multiplex PCR, while TCRdb's copy carries only in-frame clones and drops some. Of roughly 25,000 clones in the sample, 75% to 90% are singletons; the top ten hold 6.5% to 8%. Specimen: peripheral blood. The receptor set was obtained from a human donor in a cohort sampled during active COVID-19.

This clone was observed once. The chain has TRBV24-1 and TRBJ2-4; the D gene is possibly TRBD1 (5 bases). CDR1 is KGHDR, CDR2 SFDVKD, per germline. Between the trimmed V and J ends, which lost 4 bases and 0 bases, there was a span of 21 bases. The CDR3 consists of 19 residues. CDR3 protein: CATSETRAPQGLAKNIQYF. In nucleotides, the CDR3 is TGTGCCACCAGTGAAACCCGGGCCCCCCAGGGATTAGCCAAAAACATTCAGTACTTC.

This clone appeared a few times. This chain joins TRBV7-8 and TRBJ2-3; TRBD1 matches at 8 bases. V dropped 0 bases and J dropped 3; count of bases not matched to a gene: 2. Germline CDR1 and CDR2: SGHVS and FQNEAQ. The CDR3 runs 15 residues. The CDR3, as DNA: TGTGCCAGCAGCTTAGCGACAGGGGAAACAGATACGCAGTATTTT. Residues: CASSLATGETDTQYF.

The rearrangement links TRBV29-1 to TRBJ2-5; 7 bases map to TRBD1. Germline CDR1 and CDR2: SQVTM and ANQGSEA. The CDR3 length is 12 residues. The V segment lost 8 bases and the J segment 4 bases; nucleotides outside the gene matches: 7. Written as DNA, the CDR3 is TGCAGCATCGACAGGGCCCGAGAGACCCAGTACTTC. Amino acids: CSIDRARETQYF.

The chain combines TRBV5-1 with TRBJ2-1; 9 positions agree with TRBD1. Germline-derived CDR1 and CDR2 are SGHRS and YFSETQ. Germline trimming cut 0 bases from V and 10 bases from J; bases unmatched to any gene: 11. This CDR3 spans 16 amino acids. As DNA, the CDR3 is TGCGCCAGCAGCTTGGTTTTCGGGGGGACAGGGTACGAGCAGTTCTTC. The encoded protein is CASSLVFGGTGYEQFF.

This chain joins TRBV9 and TRBJ2-1; 8 nucleotides line up with TRBD2. With V trimmed by 0 bases and J by 5 bases, 7 bases remained unmatched. CDR1 is SGDLS, CDR2 YYNGEE, per germline. This CDR3 has 16 residues. The CDR3 loop reads CASSVGIAGINNEQFF. The CDR3 DNA reads as TGTGCCAGCAGCGTAGGAATAGCGGGGATAAACAATGAGCAGTTCTTC.

This clone is a singleton in its sample. The rearrangement links TRBV10-3 to TRBJ2-5; TRBD2 agrees at 10 bases. CDR3 length equals 15 residues. CDR1 ENHRY and CDR2 SYGVKD come from the germline V gene. Germline trimming cut 4 bases from V and 7 bases from J; bases unmatched to any gene: 9. CDR3 coding DNA: TGTGCCATCAGTGCGGGGGCTAGCGGGGGAGGGACCCAGTACTTC. This sequence encodes CAISAGASGGGTQYF.

V usage is TRBV7-2 and J usage is TRBJ1-5; no firm D call. CDR1 is SGHTA, CDR2 FQGNSA, per germline. V lost 0 bases and J lost 5, with 8 bases in between. The CDR3 is made up of 14 amino acids. CDR3 nucleotide sequence: TGTGCCAGCAGCTTAGCAAGGACTTATCAGCCCCAGCATTTT. Protein product: CASSLARTYQPQHF. Drawing the rest from reference TRBV7-2 and TRBJ1-5, the complete variable domain is GAGVSQSPSNKVTEKGKDVELRCDPISGHTALYWYRQSLGQGLEFLIYFQGNSAPDKSGLPSDRFSAERTGGSVSTLTIQRTQQEDSAVYLCASSLARTYQPQHFGDGTRLSIL.

J is TRBJ2-2 and V is TRBV3-1 (or the pseudogene TRBV3-2), with D perhaps matching TRBD2 (5 bases). The length of the CDR3 is 16 residues. CDR1 and CDR2 from the germline V gene are LGHDT and YNNKEL (reference sequence). V was cut by 2 bases and J by 3 bases, with 13 bases left in between. As DNA, the CDR3 is TGTGCCAGCAGCCAATCAGAGCTGAGGGACACCGGGGAGCTGTTTTTT. Protein sequence: CASSQSELRDTGELFF.

The CDR3 here is CASSYPGQTTNEKLFF. The DNA of the CDR3 is TGTGCCAGCAGCTATCCCGGACAGACAACTAATGAAAAACTGTTTTTT. The rearrangement joins TRBV5-8 to TRBJ1-4; weak D call: TRBD1 (6 bases). In germline, CDR1 is SGHTS, CDR2 YDEGEE. Deletions cut 3 bases from V and 0 bases from J, with 12 bases between. This CDR3 has 16 amino acids.

The V gene is TRBV6-5, the J gene TRBJ2-3; no definite D call. Trimming left V 6 bases short and J 0 bases short, with 7 bases between. CDR1 and CDR2 from the germline V gene are MNHEY and SVGAGI. The length of the CDR3 is 13 residues. In DNA, the CDR3 is TGTGCCAGCAGACAGTTTAGCACAGATACGCAGTATTTT. Amino acids: CASRQFSTDTQYF.

The V gene is TRBV2, the J gene TRBJ1-1; no clear D gene. Between the trimmed V and J ends, which lost 10 bases and 0 bases, there was a span of 12 bases. The germline V gene encodes CDR1 SNHLY and CDR2 FYNNEI. This CDR3 has 13 amino acids. This CDR3 reads CATQTNMNTEAFF. Written as DNA, the CDR3 is TGTGCCACACAGACAAATATGAACACTGAAGCTTTCTTT.

This chain links TRBV28 with TRBJ2-1, with D tentatively TRBD1 (6 bases). From germline, CDR1 is MDHEN and CDR2 SYDVKM. Deletions cut 10 bases from V and 5 bases from J, with 27 bases between. The CDR3 runs to 17 residues. Written as DNA, the CDR3 is TGTGCCACGGCTGGGGGCCAGTCCGGAGTAATACACAATGAGCAGTTCTTC. As protein: CATAGGQSGVIHNEQFF.

J is TRBJ2-7 and V is TRBV7-2; TRBD1 matches 9 bases. J gave up 1 base and V 4 bases, and 8 bases lay outside the gene matches. Germline V gene data show CDR1 as SGHTA and CDR2 as FQGNSA. This CDR3 spans 16 amino acids. CDR3 nucleotide sequence: TGTGCCAGCAGCTGGGACAGGGATGCGGTGTCCTACGAGCAGTACTTC. It yields the protein CASSWDRDAVSYEQYF.

CDR3 protein: CASNGAWDQPQHF. In DNA, the CDR3 is TGTGCCAGCAATGGGGCCTGGGATCAGCCCCAGCATTTT. The V call is TRBV6-5, the J call TRBJ1-5; weak D call: TRBD1 (5 bases). This CDR3 has 13 residues. V dropped 7 bases and J dropped 5 bases, with 12 bases sitting between them. CDR1 is MNHEY and CDR2 is SVGAGI in the germline V gene.

V and J are TRBV2 and TRBJ1-2, with a possible D match to TRBD1 (6 bases). Deletions cut 4 bases from V and 2 bases from J, with 11 bases between. The CDR3 is made up of 14 amino acids. Germline CDR1 is SNHLY and CDR2 is FYNNEI. CDR3 sequence (DNA): TGTGCCAGCAGTGCCAAACAGGGAAACTATGGCTACACCTTC. This gives the protein CASSAKQGNYGYTF.

Only one count was recorded for this clone. The chain links TRBV2 to TRBJ2-3, with 13 bases that match TRBD2. Germline V gene data show CDR1 as SNHLY and CDR2 as FYNNEI. CDR3 length: 16 residues. Trimming cost V 5 bases and J 3 bases; bases outside gene matches: 5. The CDR3 reads CASSLRLAGGTDTQYF. DNA of the CDR3: TGTGCCAGCAGTTTGCGACTAGCGGGAGGAACAGATACGCAGTATTTT.

J is TRBJ2-3 and V is TRBV9, with D possibly TRBD2 on 7 matching bases. The CDR3 is 13 residues long. V lost 5 bases, J lost 4 bases, and 11 bases lay in between. Germline V gene sequence: CDR1 SGDLS, CDR2 YYNGEE. The CDR3 sequence: CASSRGGADTQYF. CDR3 bases: TGTGCCAGCAGTAGAGGGGGGGCAGATACGCAGTATTTT.

As concerns this clone: The DNA is left out, because the CDR3 cannot be placed on it with certainty; the CDR3 is given as TCRdb lists it. The rearrangement joins TRBV6-5 to TRBJ2-5; TRBD2, as called in the table, went unchecked against the DNA. Germline CDR1 MNHEY, CDR2 SVGAGI. The CDR3 sequence runs 14 residues, both termini included. Here the CDR3 reads CASSPSGRGETQYF.

The rearrangement links TRBV5-1 to TRBJ1-6, with TRBD1 as a possible D gene (5 bases). Trimming left V 4 bases short and J 0 bases short, with 14 bases between. Germline-derived CDR1 and CDR2 are SGHRS and YFSETQ. CDR3 length: 17 residues. The CDR3 DNA reads as TGCGCCAGCAGCCAGGGAATTACGGGCTCCTATAATTCACCCCTCCACTTT. This gives the protein CASSQGITGSYNSPLHF. The full variable domain, its missing parts supplied by reference TRBV5-1 and TRBJ1-6, is KAGVTQTPRYLIKTRGQQVTLSCSPISGHRSVSWYQQTPGQGLQFLFEYFSETQRNKGNFPGRFSGRQFSNSRSEMNVSTLELGDSALYLCASSQGITGSYNSPLHFGNGTRLTVT.

The rearrangement joins TRBV7-8 to TRBJ2-2; no firm D call. V was shortened by 4 bases and J by 5 bases, with 5 bases between the two germline ends. This CDR3 is 12 amino acids long. Germline V gives CDR1 SGHVS, CDR2 FQNEAQ. The CDR3 DNA sequence: TGTGCCAGCAGCTATTATACCGGGGAGCTGTTTTTT. It is translated as CASSYYTGELFF.

This rearrangement joins TRBV6-6 to TRBJ1-3; D call uncertain. Looked up from germline, CDR1 is MNHNY and CDR2 is SVGAGI (reference sequence). V was cut by 2 bases and J by 3 bases, with 11 bases left in between. CDR3 length equals 15 residues. CDR3 sequence: CASSYPGLVGNTIYF. CDR3 nucleotide sequence: TGTGCCAGCAGTTACCCCGGACTGGTTGGAAACACCATATATTTT.

The chain links TRBV3-1 (or the pseudogene TRBV3-2) to TRBJ2-7; the match to TRBD2 covers 13 bases. CDR1 and CDR2 (germline): LGHDT, YNNKEL (reference sequence). CDR3 length equals 16 residues. Trimming at V came to 0 bases and at J to 6 bases, leaving 5 bases not matched to a gene. The CDR3 coding sequence is TGTGCCAGCAGCCAAGACCGGACTAGCGGGGGAACCGAGCAGTACTTC. The encoded protein is CASSQDRTSGGTEQYF.

V and J are TRBV11-2 and TRBJ2-5; 7 bases fit TRBD1. Per germline, CDR1 SGHAT and CDR2 FQNNGV. The CDR3 runs to 15 residues. Trimming cost V 2 bases and J 2 bases; bases outside gene matches: 5. The CDR3 loop reads CASSLQGVGQETQYF. CDR3 sequence (DNA): TGTGCCAGCAGCTTACAGGGGGTAGGGCAAGAGACCCAGTACTTC.

This sequence joins TRBV28 and TRBJ1-1; 7 bases map to TRBD1. The CDR3 spans 15 residues. The V gene end was trimmed by 2 bases and the J gene end by 7 bases; junction bases not matched to a gene: 10. CDR1 and CDR2 from the germline V gene are MDHEN and SYDVKM. The CDR3 loop reads CASSLVIGQGGEAFF. CDR3 DNA sequence: TGTGCCAGCAGTTTAGTGATCGGGCAGGGGGGTGAAGCTTTCTTT.

This clone was found a few times. The chain recombines TRBV2 with TRBJ1-5; no definite D call. The CDR3 is 13 amino acids. Germline V gene sequence: CDR1 SNHLY, CDR2 FYNNEI. Trimming left V 7 bases short and J 4 bases short, with 11 bases between. The CDR3 loop reads CASTAGTNQPQHF. CDR3 DNA sequence: TGTGCCAGCACGGCAGGTACAAATCAGCCCCAGCATTTT.

The V gene is TRBV5-6, the J gene TRBJ2-2; possible D gene TRBD2, 6 bases. Germline loops: CDR1 SGHDT, CDR2 YYEEEE. This CDR3 is 16 amino acids long. V lost 0 bases and J lost 4, with 13 bases in between. CDR3 nucleotides: TGTGCCAGCAGCTTGGAAGCGGGTCGATTCACCGGGGAGCTGTTTTTT. It specifies CASSLEAGRFTGELFF. Looking up the rest from reference TRBV5-6 and TRBJ2-2 gives the full variable domain: DAGVTQSPTHLIKTRGQQVTLRCSPKSGHDTVSWYQQALGQGPQFIFQYYEEEERQRGNFPDRFSGHQFPNYSSELNVNALLLGDSALYLCASSLEAGRFTGELFFGEGSRLTVL.

The chain joins TRBV18 to TRBJ1-5; the match to TRBD1 covers 7 bases. Germline V gives CDR1 KGHSH, CDR2 LQKENI. The CDR3 consists of 13 residues. The trim removed 8 bases at V and 6 bases at J, leaving 7 bases unmatched. This CDR3 is CASRDSVGQPQHF. The CDR3 coding sequence is TGTGCCAGCCGGGACAGCGTGGGTCAGCCCCAGCATTTT.